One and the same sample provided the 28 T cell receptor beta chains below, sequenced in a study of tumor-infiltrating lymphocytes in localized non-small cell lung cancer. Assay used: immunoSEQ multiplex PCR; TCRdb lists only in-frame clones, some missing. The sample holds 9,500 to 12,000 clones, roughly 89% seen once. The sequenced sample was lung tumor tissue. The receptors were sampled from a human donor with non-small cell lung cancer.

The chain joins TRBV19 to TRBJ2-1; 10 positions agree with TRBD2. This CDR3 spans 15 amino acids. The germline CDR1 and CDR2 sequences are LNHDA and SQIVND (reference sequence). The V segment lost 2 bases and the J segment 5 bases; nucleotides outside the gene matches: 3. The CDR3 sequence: CASSISGRGNNEQFF. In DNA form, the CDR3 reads TGTGCCAGTAGTATAAGCGGGAGGGGGAACAATGAGCAGTTCTTC.

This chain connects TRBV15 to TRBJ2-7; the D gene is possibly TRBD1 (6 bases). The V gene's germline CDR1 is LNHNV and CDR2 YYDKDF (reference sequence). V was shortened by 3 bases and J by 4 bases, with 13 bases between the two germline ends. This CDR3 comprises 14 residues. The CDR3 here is CATSRTLGTYEQYF. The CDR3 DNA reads TGTGCCACCAGCAGGACTCTCGGGACATACGAGCAGTACTTC.

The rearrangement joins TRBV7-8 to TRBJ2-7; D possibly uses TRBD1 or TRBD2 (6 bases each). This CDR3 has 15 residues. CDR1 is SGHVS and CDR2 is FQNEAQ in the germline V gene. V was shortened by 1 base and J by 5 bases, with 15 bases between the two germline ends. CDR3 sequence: CASSLENPGGHEQYF. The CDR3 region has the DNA TGTGCCAGCAGCTTAGAGAATCCCGGGGGCCACGAGCAGTACTTC.

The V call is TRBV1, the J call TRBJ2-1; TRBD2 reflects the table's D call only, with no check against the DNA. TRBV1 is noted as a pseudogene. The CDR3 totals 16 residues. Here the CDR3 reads CTSSRTGGPHHNEQFF. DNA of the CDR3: TGCACCAGCAGCCGTACCGGGGGGCCACATCACAATGAGCAGTTCTTC.

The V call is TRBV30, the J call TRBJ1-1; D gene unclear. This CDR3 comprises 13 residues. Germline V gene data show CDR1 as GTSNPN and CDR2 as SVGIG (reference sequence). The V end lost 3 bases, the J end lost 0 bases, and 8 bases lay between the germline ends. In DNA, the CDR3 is TGTGCCTGGAGCCAGGTGATGAACACTGAAGCTTTCTTT. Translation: CAWSQVMNTEAFF.

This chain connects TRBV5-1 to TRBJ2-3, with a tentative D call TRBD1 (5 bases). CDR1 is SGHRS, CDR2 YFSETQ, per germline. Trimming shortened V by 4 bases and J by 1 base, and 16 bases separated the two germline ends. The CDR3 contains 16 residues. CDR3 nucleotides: TGCGCCAGCAGCCTGGGGCAGGAGTCCCGCACAGATACGCAGTATTTT. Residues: CASSLGQESRTDTQYF.

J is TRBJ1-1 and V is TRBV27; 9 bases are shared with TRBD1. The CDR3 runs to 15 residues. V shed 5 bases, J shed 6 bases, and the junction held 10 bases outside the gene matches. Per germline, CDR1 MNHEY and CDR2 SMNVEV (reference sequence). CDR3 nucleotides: TGTGCCAGCAGTCCCCGGGACAGGGTGAGGCCTGAAGCTTTCTTT. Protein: CASSPRDRVRPEAFF.

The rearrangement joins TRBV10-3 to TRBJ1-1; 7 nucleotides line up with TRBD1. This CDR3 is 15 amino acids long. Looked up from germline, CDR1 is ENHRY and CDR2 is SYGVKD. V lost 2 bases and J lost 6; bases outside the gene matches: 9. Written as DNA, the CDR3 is TGTGCCATCAGTGAGCCACGGACAGGAGGGGCTGAAGCTTTCTTT. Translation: CAISEPRTGGAEAFF.

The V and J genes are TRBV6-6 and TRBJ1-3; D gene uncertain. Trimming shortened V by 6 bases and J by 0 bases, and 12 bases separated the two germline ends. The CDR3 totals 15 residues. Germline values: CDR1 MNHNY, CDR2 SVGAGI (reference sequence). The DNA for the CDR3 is TGTGCCAGCAGGAAGGGCACGGGCTCTGGAAACACCATATATTTT. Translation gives CASRKGTGSGNTIYF.

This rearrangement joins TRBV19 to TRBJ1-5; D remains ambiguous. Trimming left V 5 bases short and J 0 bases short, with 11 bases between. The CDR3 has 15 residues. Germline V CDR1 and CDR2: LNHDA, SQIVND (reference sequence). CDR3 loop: CASSAGVNSNQPQHF. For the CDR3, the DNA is TGTGCCAGTAGTGCTGGCGTCAATAGCAATCAGCCCCAGCATTTT.

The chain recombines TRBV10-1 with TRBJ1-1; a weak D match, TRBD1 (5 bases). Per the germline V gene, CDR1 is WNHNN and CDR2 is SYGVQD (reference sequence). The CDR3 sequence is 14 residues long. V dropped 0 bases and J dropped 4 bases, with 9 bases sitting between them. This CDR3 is CASSESGGFTEAFF. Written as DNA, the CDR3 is TGCGCCAGCAGTGAGTCGGGGGGGTTCACTGAAGCTTTCTTT.

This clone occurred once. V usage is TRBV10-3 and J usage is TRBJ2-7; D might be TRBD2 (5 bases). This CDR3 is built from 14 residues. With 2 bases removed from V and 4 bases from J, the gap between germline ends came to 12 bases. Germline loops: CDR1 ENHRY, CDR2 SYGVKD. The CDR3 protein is CAISEPIGGYEQYF. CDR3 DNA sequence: TGTGCCATCAGTGAGCCAATCGGCGGGTACGAGCAGTACTTC.

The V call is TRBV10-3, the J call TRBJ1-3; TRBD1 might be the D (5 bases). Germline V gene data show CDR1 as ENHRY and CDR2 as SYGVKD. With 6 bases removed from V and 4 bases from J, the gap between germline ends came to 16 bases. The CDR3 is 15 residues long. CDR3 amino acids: CAIRGDKGRGNTIYF. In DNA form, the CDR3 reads TGTGCCATCAGGGGAGACAAGGGGAGAGGAAACACCATATATTTT.

As DNA, the CDR3 is TGCGCCAGCAGCAGATACAGGGGGCAAGCAGATACGCAGTATTTT. Residues: CASSRYRGQADTQYF. The rearrangement links TRBV5-1 to TRBJ2-3, with TRBD1 matching 9 bases. Trimming took 4 bases from V and 4 from J; bases not matched to a gene: 7. Germline V gene lookup returns CDR1 SGHRS and CDR2 YFSETQ. The CDR3 contains 15 residues.

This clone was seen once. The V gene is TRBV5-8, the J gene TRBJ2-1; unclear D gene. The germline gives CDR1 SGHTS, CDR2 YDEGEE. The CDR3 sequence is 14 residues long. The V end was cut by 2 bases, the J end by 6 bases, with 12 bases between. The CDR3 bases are TGTGCCAGCAGCTTTGGCGACACAGTCAATGAGCAGTTCTTC. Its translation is CASSFGDTVNEQFF.

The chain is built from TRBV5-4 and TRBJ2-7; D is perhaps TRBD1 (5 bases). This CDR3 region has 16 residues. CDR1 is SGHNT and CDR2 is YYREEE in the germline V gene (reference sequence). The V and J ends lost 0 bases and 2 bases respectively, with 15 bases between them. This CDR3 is CASSLDIQAKPYEQYF. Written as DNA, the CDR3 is TGTGCCAGCAGCTTGGATATACAGGCTAAGCCCTACGAGCAGTACTTC.

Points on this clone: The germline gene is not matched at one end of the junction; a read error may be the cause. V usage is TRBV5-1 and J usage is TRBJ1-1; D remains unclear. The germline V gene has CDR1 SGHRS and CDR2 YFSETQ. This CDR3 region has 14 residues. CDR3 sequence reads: CASGLDGGNTEAFF. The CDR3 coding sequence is TGCGCCAGCGGCTTGGACGGCGGGAACACTGAAGCTTTCTTT. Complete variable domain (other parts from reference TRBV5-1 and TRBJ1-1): KAGVTQTPRYLIKTRGQQVTLSCSPISGHRSVSWYQQTPGQGLQFLFEYFSETQRNKGNFPGRFSGRQFSNSRSEMNVSTLELGDSALYLCASGLDGGNTEAFFGQGTRLTVV.

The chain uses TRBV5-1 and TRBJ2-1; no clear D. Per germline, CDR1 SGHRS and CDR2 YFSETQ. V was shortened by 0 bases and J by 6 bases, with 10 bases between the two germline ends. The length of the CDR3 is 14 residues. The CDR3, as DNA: TGCGCCAGCAGCTTGGGCGGCGCGATCAATGAGCAGTTCTTC. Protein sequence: CASSLGGAINEQFF.

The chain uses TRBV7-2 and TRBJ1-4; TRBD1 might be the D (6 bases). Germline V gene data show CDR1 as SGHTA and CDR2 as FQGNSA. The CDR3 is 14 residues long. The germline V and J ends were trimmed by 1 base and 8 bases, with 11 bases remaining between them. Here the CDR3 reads CASSLDRTAEKLFF. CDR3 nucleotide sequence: TGTGCCAGCAGCTTAGATAGGACAGCGGAAAAACTGTTTTTT.

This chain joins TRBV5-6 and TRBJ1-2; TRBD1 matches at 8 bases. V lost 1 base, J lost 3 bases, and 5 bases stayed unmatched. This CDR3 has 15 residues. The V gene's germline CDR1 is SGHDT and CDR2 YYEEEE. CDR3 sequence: CASSLQGARDYGYTF. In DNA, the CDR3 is TGTGCCAGCAGCTTGCAGGGGGCGCGTGACTATGGCTACACCTTC.

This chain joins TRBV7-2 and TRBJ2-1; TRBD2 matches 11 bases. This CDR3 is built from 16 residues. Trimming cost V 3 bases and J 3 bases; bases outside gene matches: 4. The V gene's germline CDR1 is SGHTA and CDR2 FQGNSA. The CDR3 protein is CASSFLLAGVYNEQFF. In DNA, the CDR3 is TGTGCCAGCAGCTTCTTACTAGCGGGGGTCTACAATGAGCAGTTCTTC.

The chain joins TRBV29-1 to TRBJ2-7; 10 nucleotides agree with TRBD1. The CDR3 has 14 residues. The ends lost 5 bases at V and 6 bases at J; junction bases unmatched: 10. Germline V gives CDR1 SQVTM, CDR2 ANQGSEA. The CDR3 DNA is TGCAGCGTTCAGACTTTGGACAGGGGGGCCGAGCAGTACTTC. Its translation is CSVQTLDRGAEQYF.

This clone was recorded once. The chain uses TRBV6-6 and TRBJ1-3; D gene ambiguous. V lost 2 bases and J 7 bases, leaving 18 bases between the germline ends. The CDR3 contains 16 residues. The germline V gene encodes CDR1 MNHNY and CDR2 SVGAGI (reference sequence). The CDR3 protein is CASSYPTNLGGNTIYF. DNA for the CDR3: TGTGCCAGCAGTTACCCAACAAACCTCGGAGGGAACACCATATATTTT.

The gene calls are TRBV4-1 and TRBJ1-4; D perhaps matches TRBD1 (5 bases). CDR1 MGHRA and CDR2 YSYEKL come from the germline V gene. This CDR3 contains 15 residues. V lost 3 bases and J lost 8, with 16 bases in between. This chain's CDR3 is CASSHSTGLREKLFF. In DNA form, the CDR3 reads TGCGCCAGCAGCCACAGTACAGGATTGCGGGAAAAACTGTTTTTT.

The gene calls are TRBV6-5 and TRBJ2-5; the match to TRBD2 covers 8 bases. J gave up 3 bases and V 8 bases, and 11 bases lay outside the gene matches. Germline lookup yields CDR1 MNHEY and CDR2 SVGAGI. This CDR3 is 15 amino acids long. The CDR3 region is CASGLVTSGEETQYF. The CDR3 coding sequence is TGTGCCAGCGGCCTAGTAACTAGCGGAGAAGAGACCCAGTACTTC.

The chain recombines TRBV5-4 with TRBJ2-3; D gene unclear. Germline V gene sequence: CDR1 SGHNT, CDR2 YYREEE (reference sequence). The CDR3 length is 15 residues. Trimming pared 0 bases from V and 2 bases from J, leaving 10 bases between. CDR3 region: CASSLVGRNTDTQYF. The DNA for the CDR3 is TGTGCCAGCAGCTTGGTAGGGCGGAACACAGATACGCAGTATTTT.

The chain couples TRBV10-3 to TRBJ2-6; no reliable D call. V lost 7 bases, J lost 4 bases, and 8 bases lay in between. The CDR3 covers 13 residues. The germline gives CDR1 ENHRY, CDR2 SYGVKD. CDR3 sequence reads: CAIKGSGANVLTF. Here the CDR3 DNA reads TGTGCCATCAAGGGATCCGGGGCCAACGTCCTGACTTTC.

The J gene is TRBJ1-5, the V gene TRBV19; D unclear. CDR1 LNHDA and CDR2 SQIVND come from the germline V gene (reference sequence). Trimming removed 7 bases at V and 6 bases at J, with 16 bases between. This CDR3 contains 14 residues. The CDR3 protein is CASTLVWSGQPQHF. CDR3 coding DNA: TGTGCCAGTACCTTAGTCTGGTCCGGTCAGCCCCAGCATTTT.